This record looks at one T cell receptor (beta chain) sequence and its context. Its binding antigen is unknown. No much larger clonotype is one base removed from it; base qualities were not supplied. TCRbeta CDR3 regions were amplified from genomic DNA using the immunoSEQ Assay, a bias-controlled multiplex PCR. As for the authors' bioinformatics: The number of nucleated cells in each sample was estimated from the amplification of reference gene primers within the assay. To quantify the absolute abundance of each unique TCRbeta CDR3 rearrangement, sequence reads were collapsed and filtered. For each sample, productive Simpson clonality was calculated as the square root of Simpson's diversity index across productive rearrangements. In TCRdb, the immuneACCESS table is reduced to in-frame sequences with V and J assigned. These tables do not hold every clone; where another copy was compared, an unresolved V gene accounts for under half, and the others remain unexplained. The V and J calls and the clone size are those of that table, but D and trimming were determined from the DNA. The sample table lists 360,000 or so clones, more than 70% of them with a count of one. The ten largest clones capture 3.9% of the sample.

The data were obtained in a study of blood T cell repertoires in COVID-19 (dated by TCRdb to about 2020). Background for the entire study: Samples covering the acute and convalescent phases of COVID-19 were provided by collaborators in the United States, Italy and Spain. The material from the prospective study consisted of cDNA or gDNA derived from T cells, B-cell-depleted T cells, or PBMCs. The dataset comprised deeply sampled blood TCRbeta repertoires from subjects exposed to, actively infected with, or recovered from COVID-19. The repertoires were released in a freely available public database intended as a resource for research on the immune response to SARS-CoV-2. Samples were obtained from the ongoing ImmuneRACE study (first 160 participants) and from roughly 1,300 subjects provided by 6 global collaborators. Sample metadata almost always included a de-identified subject ID, COVID-19 status, age in years and sex. Where available, HLA class I and class II types were taken from metadata supplied by the sample provider and were not determined by assay-based typing.

The CDR3 covers 16 residues, taking in both the cysteine and the phenylalanine. Left in the record is the CDR3 DNA by itself, 48 bases read in frame from the first base. V and J are trimmed by 2 bases and 7 bases, and the gene matches miss 10 bases of the junction. At one collaborating source in Seattle, patients were enrolled during active infection and were followed longitudinally through the course of disease. Each collaborating institution followed its own protocols to collect whole blood in K2EDTA tubes. For TCRbeta analysis, collaborators shipped samples as frozen whole blood, isolated PBMCs, or DNA extracted from either of those sample types. The paper's findings and limits, for the study overall: The quantity of clinical and demographic metadata differed by source and by participant and was supplied without curation.

The sequence is built from TRBV5-3 and TRBJ2-1, with TRBD2 identical over 9 junction bases. TRBV5-3 belongs to the ORF category, with a function that is uncertain. The sequenced material came from peripheral blood. The TCR comes from a woman between 55 and 75 years old with COVID-19, enrolled during active disease. The nucleotides read TGTGCCAGAAGCTTCCAGGGGGTAGCGGGGGTGAATGAGCAGTTCTTC. Translated, it reads CARSFQGVAGVNEQFF.